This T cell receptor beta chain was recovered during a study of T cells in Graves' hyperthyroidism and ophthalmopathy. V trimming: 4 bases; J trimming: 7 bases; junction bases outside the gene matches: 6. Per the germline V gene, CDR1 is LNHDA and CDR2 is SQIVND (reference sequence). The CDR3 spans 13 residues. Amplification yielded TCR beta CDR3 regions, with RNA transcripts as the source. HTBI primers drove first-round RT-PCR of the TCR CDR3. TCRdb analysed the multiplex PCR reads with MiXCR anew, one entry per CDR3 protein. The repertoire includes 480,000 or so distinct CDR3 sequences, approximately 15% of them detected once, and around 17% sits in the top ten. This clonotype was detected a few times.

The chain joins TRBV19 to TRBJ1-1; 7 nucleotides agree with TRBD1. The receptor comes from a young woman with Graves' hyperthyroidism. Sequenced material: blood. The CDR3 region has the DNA TGTGCCAGTAGTACGGACAGGAGAGATGAAGCTTTCTTT. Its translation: CASSTDRRDEAFF.